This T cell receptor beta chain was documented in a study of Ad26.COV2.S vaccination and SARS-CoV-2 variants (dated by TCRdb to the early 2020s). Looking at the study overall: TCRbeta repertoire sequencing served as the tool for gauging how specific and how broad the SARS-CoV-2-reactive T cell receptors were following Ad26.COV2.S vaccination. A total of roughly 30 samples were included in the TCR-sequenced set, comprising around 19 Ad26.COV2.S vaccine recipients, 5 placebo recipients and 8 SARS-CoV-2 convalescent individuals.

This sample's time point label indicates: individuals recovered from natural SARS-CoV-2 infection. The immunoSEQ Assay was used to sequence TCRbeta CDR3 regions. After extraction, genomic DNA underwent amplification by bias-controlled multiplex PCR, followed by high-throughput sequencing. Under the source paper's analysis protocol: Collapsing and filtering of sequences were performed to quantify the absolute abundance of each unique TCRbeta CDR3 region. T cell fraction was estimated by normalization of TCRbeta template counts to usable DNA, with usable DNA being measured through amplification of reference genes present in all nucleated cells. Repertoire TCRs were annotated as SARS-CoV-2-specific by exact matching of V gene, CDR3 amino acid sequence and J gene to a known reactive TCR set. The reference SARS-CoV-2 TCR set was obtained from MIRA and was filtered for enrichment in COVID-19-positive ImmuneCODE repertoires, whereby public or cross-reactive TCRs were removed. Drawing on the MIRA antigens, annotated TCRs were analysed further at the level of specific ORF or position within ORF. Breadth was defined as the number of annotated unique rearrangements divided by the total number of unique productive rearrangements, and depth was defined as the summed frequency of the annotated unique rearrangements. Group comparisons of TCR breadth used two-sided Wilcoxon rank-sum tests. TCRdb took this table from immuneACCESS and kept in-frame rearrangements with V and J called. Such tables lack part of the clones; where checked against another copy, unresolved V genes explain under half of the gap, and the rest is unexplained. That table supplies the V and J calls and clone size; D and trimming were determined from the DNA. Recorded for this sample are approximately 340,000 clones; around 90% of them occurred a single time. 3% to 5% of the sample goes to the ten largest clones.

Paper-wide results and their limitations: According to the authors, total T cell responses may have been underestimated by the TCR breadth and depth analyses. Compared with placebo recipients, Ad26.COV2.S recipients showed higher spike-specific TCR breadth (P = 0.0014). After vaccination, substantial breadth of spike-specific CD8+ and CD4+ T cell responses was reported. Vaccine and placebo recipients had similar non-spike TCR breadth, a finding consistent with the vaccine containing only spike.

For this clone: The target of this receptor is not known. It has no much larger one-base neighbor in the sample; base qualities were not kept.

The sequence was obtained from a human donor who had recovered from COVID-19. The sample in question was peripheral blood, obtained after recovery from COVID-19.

The CDR3 loop reads CASSHPVRGLNQPQHF. The sequenced DNA: TGTGCCAGTAGTCATCCCGTGAGGGGGCTCAATCAGCCCCAGCATTTT. The receptor chain draws on TRBV19 and TRBJ1-5; 7 central nucleotides agree with TRBD1. Spanning cysteine to phenylalanine, the CDR3 consists of 16 amino acids. The DNA shown is the 48-base CDR3, in frame from base 1. CDR1 and CDR2, per the germline V gene (reference sequence), are LNHDA and SQIVND. For this chain, trimming is 5 bases at the V end and 3 bases at the J end, and the number of junction bases without a gene match is 10.